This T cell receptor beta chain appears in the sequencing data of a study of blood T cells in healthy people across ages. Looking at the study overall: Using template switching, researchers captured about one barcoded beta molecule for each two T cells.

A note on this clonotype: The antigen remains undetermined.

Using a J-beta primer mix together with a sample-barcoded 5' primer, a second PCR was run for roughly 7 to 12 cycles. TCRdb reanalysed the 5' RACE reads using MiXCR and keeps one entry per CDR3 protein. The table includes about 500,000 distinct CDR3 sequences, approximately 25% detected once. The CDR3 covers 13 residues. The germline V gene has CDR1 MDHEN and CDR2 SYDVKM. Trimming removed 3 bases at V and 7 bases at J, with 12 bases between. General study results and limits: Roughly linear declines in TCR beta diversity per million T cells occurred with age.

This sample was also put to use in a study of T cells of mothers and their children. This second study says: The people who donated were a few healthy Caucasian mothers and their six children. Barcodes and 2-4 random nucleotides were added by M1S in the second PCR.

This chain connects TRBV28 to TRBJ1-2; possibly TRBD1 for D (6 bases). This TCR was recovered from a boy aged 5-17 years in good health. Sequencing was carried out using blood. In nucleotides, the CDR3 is TGTGCCAGCAGTTTGCAGGGGTTTGGTGGCTACACCTTC. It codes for CASSLQGFGGYTF.